Presented here are 2 T cell receptor beta chains from one specimen sequenced in a study of T-cell reconstitution after alpha-beta-depleted transplantation in children. It was with unique molecular identifiers that the TCRbeta library was prepared. Using its own MiXCR run on the PCR reads, TCRdb lists one record per CDR3 protein. The data contain under 750,000 distinct CDR3 sequences, under 30% of them singletons. Material: PBMCs, mostly from graft donor cells, obtained 360 days after TCRalphabeta/CD19-depleted stem cell transplant. The source is a boy under two years old who had a stem cell transplant for acute myeloid leukemia, so the T cells may come from the graft donor.

The table lists this clonotype with many counts. The V and J genes are TRBV7-2 and TRBJ2-5; D is perhaps TRBD2 (6 bases). Deletions cut 1 base from V and 5 bases from J, with 8 bases between. CDR1 is SGHTA, CDR2 FQGNSA, per germline. The CDR3 length is 13 residues. The CDR3 DNA sequence: TGTGCCAGCAGCTTAGTTCGGGGGGAGACCCAGTACTTC. Residues: CASSLVRGETQYF.

CDR3 amino acids: CASSPRGDYADTQYF. CDR3 nucleotide sequence: TGTGCCAGCAGCCCGAGGGGGGATTACGCGGATACGCAGTATTTT. The chain carries TRBV7-3 and TRBJ2-3; D is perhaps TRBD1 or TRBD2 (6 bases each). The germline gives CDR1 SGHTA, CDR2 FQGTGA. This CDR3 spans 15 amino acids. V was trimmed by 5 bases and J by 6 bases, leaving 18 bases between them.